This T cell receptor beta chain was captured by sequencing in a study of PD-L1 blockade in urothelial cancer. Study summary: There were a median of approximately 150,000 T cells in blood samples.

Method: immunoSEQ multiplex PCR; TCRdb's copy keeps in-frame clones and lacks some. Of about 120,000 clones detected, roughly 89% appear once; the ten largest clones hold around 1.7%. Time point specified: peripheral blood 6 weeks after treatment start. Trimming took 8 bases from V and 12 from J, leaving 22 bases between them. CDR1 and CDR2 from the germline V gene are LNHNV and YYDKDF (reference sequence). The CDR3 runs 14 residues. The V call is TRBV15, the J call TRBJ1-4; tentative D call: TRBD1 (6 bases). The material was PBMCs, obtained around atezolizumab (anti-PD-L1) treatment. The TCR originated in a man aged 55 to 69 with urothelial cancer. Here the CDR3 DNA reads TGTGCCACCTCCCGGGAAGGGGGATTCCCGGAACTGTTTTTT. The encoded protein is CATSREGGFPELFF.